This T cell receptor beta chain was sequenced during a study of T cells in Graves' hyperthyroidism and ophthalmopathy. After removal of 5 bases from V and 1 base from J, the junction contained 5 bases not matched to a gene. This CDR3 spans 16 amino acids. Germline CDR1 is LNHDA and CDR2 is SQIVND (reference sequence). Amplification of TCR beta CDR3 regions was performed using RNA transcripts as template. In the first-round RT-PCR of the TCR CDR3, the HTBI primer set was used. TCRdb recomputed calls from the multiplex PCR reads with MiXCR, one row per CDR3 protein. The data contain approximately 620,000 distinct CDR3 sequences, approximately 15% of them singletons. This clonotype appeared a few times. Exclusion criteria comprised uncontrolled infection, other autoimmune disease, pregnancy or lactation.

The TCR comes from a woman aged 25 to 39 with Graves' hyperthyroidism that later progressed to Graves' ophthalmopathy. The sequenced material came from blood. This rearrangement joins TRBV19 to TRBJ1-6; 7 bases line up with TRBD1. CDR3 nucleotides: TGTGCCAGTAGTCAGGGGGGCGCTTCCTATAATTCACCCCTCCACTTT. This translates into CASSQGGASYNSPLHF.